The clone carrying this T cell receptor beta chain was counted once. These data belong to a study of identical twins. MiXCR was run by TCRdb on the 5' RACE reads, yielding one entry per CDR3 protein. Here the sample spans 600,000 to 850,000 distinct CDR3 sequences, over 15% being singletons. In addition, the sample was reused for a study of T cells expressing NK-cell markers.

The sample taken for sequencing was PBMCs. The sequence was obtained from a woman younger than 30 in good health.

This chain's CDR3 is CASSSNRQTGQFF. The CDR3 DNA is TGTGCCAGCAGCTCCAACCGCCAGACAGGGCAGTTCTTC. This chain joins TRBV9 and TRBJ2-1; tentative D call: TRBD1 (6 bases). This CDR3 has 13 residues. V was clipped by 4 bases and J by 12 bases, with 17 bases between them. Germline V gene lookup returns CDR1 SGDLS and CDR2 YYNGEE.